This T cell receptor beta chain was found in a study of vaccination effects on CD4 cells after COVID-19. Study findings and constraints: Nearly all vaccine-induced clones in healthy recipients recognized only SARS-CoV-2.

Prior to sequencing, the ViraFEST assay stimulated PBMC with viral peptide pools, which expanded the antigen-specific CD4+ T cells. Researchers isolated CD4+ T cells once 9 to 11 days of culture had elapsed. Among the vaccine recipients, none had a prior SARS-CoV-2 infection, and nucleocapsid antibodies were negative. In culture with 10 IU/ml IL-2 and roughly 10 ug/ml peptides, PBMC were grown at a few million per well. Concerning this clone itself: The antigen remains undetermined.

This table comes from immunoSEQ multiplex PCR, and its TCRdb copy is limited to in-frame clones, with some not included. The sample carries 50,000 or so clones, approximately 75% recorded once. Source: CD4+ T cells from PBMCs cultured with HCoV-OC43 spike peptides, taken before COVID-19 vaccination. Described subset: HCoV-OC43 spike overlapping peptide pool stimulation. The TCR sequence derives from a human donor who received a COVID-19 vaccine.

The CDR3 DNA follows: TGTGCCAGCAGTCCAAACCCGGGACTCCGCACAGATACGCAGTATTTT. It translates to CASSPNPGLRTDTQYF. The rearrangement links TRBV9 to TRBJ2-3; a possible D gene is TRBD2 (6 bases). Trimming shortened V by 5 bases and J by 1 base, and 17 bases separated the two germline ends. Germline CDR1 is SGDLS and CDR2 is YYNGEE. The CDR3 loop spans 16 amino acids.